Each of the 2 T cell receptor beta chains below was sequenced from the same sample in a study of identical twins. Each CDR3 protein is one row after TCRdb ran MiXCR on the 5' RACE reads. Found here are about 690,000 distinct CDR3 sequences, approximately 21% of them singletons; the top ten hold approximately 4.5%. The same sample was also used in a study of T cells expressing NK-cell markers.

The sequenced sample was PBMCs. The receptors were gathered from a woman younger than 30 in good health.

The chain links TRBV5-1 to TRBJ2-2; tentative D call: TRBD1 (6 bases). From germline, CDR1 is SGHRS and CDR2 YFSETQ. V was pared by 5 bases and J by 4 bases, with 9 bases between. The CDR3 sequence is 13 residues long. CDR3: CASRGATTGELFF. In DNA form, the CDR3 reads TGCGCCAGCAGGGGGGCGACCACCGGGGAGCTGTTTTTT. The variable domain in full, with the rest retrieved from reference TRBV5-1 and TRBJ2-2, is KAGVTQTPRYLIKTRGQQVTLSCSPISGHRSVSWYQQTPGQGLQFLFEYFSETQRNKGNFPGRFSGRQFSNSRSEMNVSTLELGDSALYLCASRGATTGELFFGEGSRLTVL.

This rearrangement joins TRBV5-5 to TRBJ2-5; D perhaps matches TRBD2 (6 bases). CDR3 size: 15 residues. Germline-derived CDR1 and CDR2 are SGHKS and YYEKEE (reference sequence). The germline V and J ends were trimmed by 4 bases and 2 bases, with 15 bases remaining between them. CDR3 in amino acids: CASSRSGVLQETQYF. For the CDR3, the DNA is TGTGCCAGCAGCCGGTCGGGAGTCCTACAAGAGACCCAGTACTTC.